One and the same sample provided the 13 T cell receptor beta chains below, sequenced in a study of tumor-infiltrating lymphocytes in primary liver carcinoma (dated by TCRdb to about 2017). TCRdb lists the instrument as Illumina HiSeq 2500. A constant-region primer and ProtoScript II reverse transcriptase were used to reverse-transcribe TCRbeta-specific cDNA from roughly 500 ng total RNA. TCRbeta libraries were built with three nested multiplex PCR rounds, a slightly modified ARM-PCR procedure. Multiplex TRBV1-TRBV30 forward primers and a Cbeta reverse primer were used in the first two PCR rounds, each of which was run for around 10 cycles. TCRdb ran its own pipeline on the public reads, namely fastp trimming at Q25 and MiXCR clone calling, and kept in-frame beta chains. When rows share a CDR3 protein, they turn into one entry using the most common DNA and genes. The sample table shows about 97,000 distinct CDR3 sequences, and approximately 70% are seen once. The ten largest make up less than 15% of the sample.

Without any cell sorting, total RNA and DNA were co-extracted from around 18-30 mg of bulk tissue using the AllPrep DNA/RNA mini kit. The sample was liver tumor tissue from sampling region 2. Taken with the paper, the label for cell subset or site translates to: tumor region T2, inferior pole. The receptors derive from a woman aged 60 to 75 with primary liver carcinoma and hepatitis B virus infection.

This clonotype was seen many times. The V call is TRBV6-2 or TRBV6-3, the J call TRBJ2-1; the D gene could be TRBD1 or TRBD2 (5 bases each). CDR1 is MNHEY and CDR2 is SVGEGT in the germline V gene. Trimming removed 9 bases at V and 3 bases at J, with 18 bases between. The CDR3 has 15 residues. The CDR3 DNA sequence: TGTGCCAGTTGGGGGTACTCATCGCACTACAATGAGCAGTTCTTC. Residues: CASWGYSSHYNEQFF.

Regarding this clonotype: Because it lacks the conserved phenylalanine or tryptophan at the end, this CDR3 is likely a read error. The chain uses TRBV12-3 or TRBV12-4 and TRBJ1-6, with D possibly matching TRBD1 (5 bases). This CDR3 contains 13 residues. This CDR3 is CASSSQGDSSLHS. The CDR3 region has the DNA TGTGCCAGCAGTTCCCAGGGAGATTCATCCCTCCACTCT.

In the case of this clonotype: Given the absence of the conserved phenylalanine or tryptophan at the CDR3 end, a read error is likely. The chain joins TRBV4-1 to TRBJ1-2; D possibly corresponds to TRBD1 (6 bases). This CDR3 contains 15 residues. Germline V gives CDR1 MGHRA, CDR2 YSYEKL. CDR3 amino acids: CASSDRTDSNYGYTY. The CDR3 DNA sequence: TGTGCCAGCAGCGACCGGACAGATTCTAACTATGGCTACACCTAC.

This clonotype has at least ten counts. V is TRBV4-2 and J is TRBJ1-2; unclear D gene. Looked up from germline, CDR1 is LGHNA and CDR2 is YNFKEQ. The CDR3 sequence is 13 residues long. Trimming removed 5 bases from V and 2 bases from J, with 9 bases in between. As DNA, the CDR3 is TGTGCCAGCAGCTTTCGGGAAAACTATGGCTACACCTTC. Translation: CASSFRENYGYTF.

In the case of this clonotype: A much more abundant neighbour one base away suggests this may be a read error. The chain joins TRBV30 to TRBJ1-5; weak D call: TRBD1 (6 bases). Trimming pared 0 bases from V and 3 bases from J, leaving 9 bases between. Germline values: CDR1 GTSNPN, CDR2 SVGIG (reference sequence). This CDR3 contains 14 residues. For the CDR3, the DNA is TGTGCCTGGAGTGTCGGACAGCTCAATCAGCCCCAGCATTTT. This translates into CAWSVGQLNQPQHF.

A few counts support this clonotype. A much larger clone lies one base from this, so it may be a read error. The V and J genes are TRBV10-1 and TRBJ2-1; 10 bases fit TRBD1. The CDR3 length is 18 residues. After removal of 7 bases from V and 12 bases from J, the junction contained 24 bases not matched to a gene. Germline loops: CDR1 WNHNN, CDR2 SYGVQD (reference sequence). The CDR3 here is CASTSPLGGTGVSFGQFF. CDR3 coding DNA: TGCGCCAGCACCTCACCCCTGGGGGGGACAGGGGTCTCGTTTGGGCAGTTCTTC.

The chain uses TRBV11-2 and TRBJ2-1; TRBD2 aligns across 9 bases. J was trimmed by 7 bases and V by 4 bases; bases with no gene match: 20. The germline V gene has CDR1 SGHAT and CDR2 FQNNGV. This CDR3 contains 19 residues. CDR3: CASSSGGTSFLSSCNEQFF. CDR3 nucleotide sequence: TGTGCCAGCAGCTCTGGCGGGACTAGCTTTTTGAGCTCCTGTAATGAGCAGTTCTTC.

A word on this clonotype: A much larger clone is a single base away; this may be a read error. The chain is built from TRBV5-1 and TRBJ2-5, with a tentative D call TRBD2 (5 bases). Germline V gene lookup returns CDR1 SGHRS and CDR2 YFSETQ. The V end was cut by 5 bases, the J end by 2 bases, with 19 bases between. The CDR3 totals 16 residues. CDR3 DNA sequence: TGCGCCAGCAGTCCCGCACCTAGAGGAGGTCAAGAGACCCAGTACTTC. The encoded protein is CASSPAPRGGQETQYF. The variable domain in full, with the rest retrieved from reference TRBV5-1 and TRBJ2-5, is KAGVTQTPRYLIKTRGQQVTLSCSPISGHRSVSWYQQTPGQGLQFLFEYFSETQRNKGNFPGRFSGRQFSNSRSEMNVSTLELGDSALYLCASSPAPRGGQETQYFGPGTRLLVL.

The V call is TRBV29-1, the J call TRBJ2-1; D is ambiguous. Germline CDR1 is SQVTM and CDR2 is ANQGSEA. V shed 0 bases and J shed 5 bases, with 20 bases lying between them. The CDR3 runs 17 residues. CDR3 protein: CSVEDLLLSGIHNEQFF. CDR3 nucleotides: TGCAGCGTTGAAGATCTTCTCCTTAGTGGGATACACAATGAGCAGTTCTTC.

This clonotype came up a few times. The chain couples TRBV10-3 to TRBJ2-1, with 14 bases lining up with TRBD2. V gave up 6 bases and J gave up 12 bases; unmatched junction bases: 7. The V gene's germline CDR1 is ENHRY and CDR2 SYGVKD. This CDR3 region has 14 residues. For the CDR3, the DNA is TGTGCCATCAGGCCGGGACTAGCGGGAGAGGGGCAGTTCTTC. It specifies CAIRPGLAGEGQFF.

Notes on this clonotype: This CDR3 fails to terminate in the conserved phenylalanine or tryptophan, so it likely reflects a read error. The CDR3 sequence is CSVLLRGGLGGYTL. The CDR3 region has the DNA TGCAGCGTTCTGTTGAGGGGCGGATTGGGAGGCTACACCCTC. This chain joins TRBV29-1 and TRBJ1-2, with D possibly being TRBD1 (5 bases). The V gene's germline CDR1 is SQVTM and CDR2 ANQGSEA. This CDR3 comprises 14 residues. Between the trimmed V and J ends, which lost 5 bases and 8 bases, there was a span of 21 bases.

Remarks on this clonotype: This may be a read error, as it is one base from a much larger clone. The chain joins TRBV13 to TRBJ1-3; TRBD1 matches 8 bases. J gave up 3 bases and V 5 bases, and 6 bases lay outside the gene matches. This CDR3 is 15 amino acids long. Germline lookup yields CDR1 PRHDT and CDR2 FYEKMQ (reference sequence). CDR3 in DNA: TGTGCCAGCAGCCCGTGGGACAGGTTTGGAAACACCATATATTTT. It encodes CASSPWDRFGNTIYF.

The rearrangement joins TRBV6-1 to TRBJ2-3; D gene unclear. Germline V gene sequence: CDR1 MNHNS, CDR2 SASEGT. Trimming removed 5 bases from V and 4 bases from J, with 13 bases in between. This CDR3 contains 14 residues. The CDR3 DNA sequence: TGTGCCAGCAGTTGGGCAGGTGCGGCAGATACGCAGTATTTT. This encodes CASSWAGAADTQYF.